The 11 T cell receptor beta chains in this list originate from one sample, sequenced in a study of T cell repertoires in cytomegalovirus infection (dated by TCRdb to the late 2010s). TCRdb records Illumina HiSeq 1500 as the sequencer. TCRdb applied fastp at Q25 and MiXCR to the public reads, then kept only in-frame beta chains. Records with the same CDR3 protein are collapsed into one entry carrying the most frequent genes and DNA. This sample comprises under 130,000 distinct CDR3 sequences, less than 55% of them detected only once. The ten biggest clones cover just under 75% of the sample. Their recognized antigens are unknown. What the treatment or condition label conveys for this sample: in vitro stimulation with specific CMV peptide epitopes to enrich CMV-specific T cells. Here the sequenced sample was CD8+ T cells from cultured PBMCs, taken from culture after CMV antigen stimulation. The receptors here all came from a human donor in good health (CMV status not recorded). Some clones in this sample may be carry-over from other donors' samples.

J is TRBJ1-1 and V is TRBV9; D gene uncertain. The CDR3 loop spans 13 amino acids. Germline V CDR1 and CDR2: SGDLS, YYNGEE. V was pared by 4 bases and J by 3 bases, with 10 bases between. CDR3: CASSRTEYTEAFF. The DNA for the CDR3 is TGTGCCAGCAGCCGCACCGAGTACACTGAAGCTTTCTTT. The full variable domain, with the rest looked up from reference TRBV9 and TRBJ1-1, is DSGVTQTPKHLITATGQRVTLRCSPRSGDLSVYWYQQSLDQGLQFLIQYYNGEERAKGNILERFSAQQFPDLHSELNLSSLELGDSALYFCASSRTEYTEAFFGQGTRLTVV.

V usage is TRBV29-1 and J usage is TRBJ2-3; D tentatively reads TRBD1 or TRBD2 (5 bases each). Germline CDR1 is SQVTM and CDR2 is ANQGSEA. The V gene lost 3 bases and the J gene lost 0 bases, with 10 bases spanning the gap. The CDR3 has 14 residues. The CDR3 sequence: CSVDRDGSTDTQYF. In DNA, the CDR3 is TGCAGCGTTGACCGGGACGGAAGCACAGATACGCAGTATTTT.

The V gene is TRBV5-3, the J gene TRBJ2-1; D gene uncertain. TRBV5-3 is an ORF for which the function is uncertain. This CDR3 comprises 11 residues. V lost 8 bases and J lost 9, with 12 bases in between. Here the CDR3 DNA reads TGTGCCAGCAGACAACTTGGTGAGCAGTTCTTC. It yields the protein CASRQLGEQFF.

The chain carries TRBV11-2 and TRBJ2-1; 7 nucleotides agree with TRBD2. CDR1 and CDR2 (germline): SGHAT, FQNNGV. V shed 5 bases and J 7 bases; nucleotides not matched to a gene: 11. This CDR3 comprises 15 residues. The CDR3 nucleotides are TGTGCCAGCAGCGCCCCGATCGGGGGGTCGAATGAGCAGTTCTTC. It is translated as CASSAPIGGSNEQFF.

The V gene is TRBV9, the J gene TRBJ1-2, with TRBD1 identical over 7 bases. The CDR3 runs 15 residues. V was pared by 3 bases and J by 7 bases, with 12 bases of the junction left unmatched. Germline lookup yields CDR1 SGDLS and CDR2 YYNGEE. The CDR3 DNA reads TGTGCCAGCAGCGGAGATAACAGGGGCACGGGTGGCTACACCTTC. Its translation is CASSGDNRGTGGYTF.

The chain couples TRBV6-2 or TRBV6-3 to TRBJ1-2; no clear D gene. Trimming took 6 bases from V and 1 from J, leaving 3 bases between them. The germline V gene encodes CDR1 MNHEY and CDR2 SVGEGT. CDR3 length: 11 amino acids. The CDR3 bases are TGTGCCAGCAGAATTAACTATGGCTACACCTTC. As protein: CASRINYGYTF.

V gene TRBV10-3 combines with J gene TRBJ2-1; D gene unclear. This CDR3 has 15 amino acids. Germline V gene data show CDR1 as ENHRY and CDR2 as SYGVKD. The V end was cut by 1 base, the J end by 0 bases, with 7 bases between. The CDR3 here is CAISEFRSSYNEQFF. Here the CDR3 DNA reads TGTGCCATCAGTGAGTTCCGATCCTCCTACAATGAGCAGTTCTTC.

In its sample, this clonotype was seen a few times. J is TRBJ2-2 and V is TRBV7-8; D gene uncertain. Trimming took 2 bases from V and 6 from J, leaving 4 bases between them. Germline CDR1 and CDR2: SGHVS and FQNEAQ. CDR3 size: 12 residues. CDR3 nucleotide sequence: TGTGCCAGCAGCTTAAAGGCCGGGGAGCTGTTTTTT. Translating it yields CASSLKAGELFF.

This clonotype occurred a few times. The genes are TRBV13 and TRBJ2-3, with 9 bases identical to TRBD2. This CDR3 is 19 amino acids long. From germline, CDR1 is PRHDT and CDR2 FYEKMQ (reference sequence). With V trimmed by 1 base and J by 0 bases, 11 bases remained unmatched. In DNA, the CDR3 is TGTGCCAGCAGCTTAGCCCTAGCGGGGACCATTTCTAGCACAGATACGCAGTATTTT. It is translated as CASSLALAGTISSTDTQYF.

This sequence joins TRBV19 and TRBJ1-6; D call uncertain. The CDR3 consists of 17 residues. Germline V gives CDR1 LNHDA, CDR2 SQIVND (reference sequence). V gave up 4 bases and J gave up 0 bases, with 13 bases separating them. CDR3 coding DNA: TGTGCCAGTAGTAATCTCGGACGGGGCTCCTATAATTCACCCCTCCACTTT. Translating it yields CASSNLGRGSYNSPLHF.

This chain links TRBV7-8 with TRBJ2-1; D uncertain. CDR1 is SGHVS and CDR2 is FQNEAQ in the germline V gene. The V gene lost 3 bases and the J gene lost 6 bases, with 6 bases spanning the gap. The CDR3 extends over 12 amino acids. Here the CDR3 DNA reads TGTGCCAGCAGCTTTTGGGGCAATGAGCAGTTCTTC. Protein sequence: CASSFWGNEQFF.